Listed here are 12 T cell receptor beta chains from one sample, sequenced in a study of T cell responses to AZD1222 COVID-19 vaccine. Here immunoSEQ multiplex PCR was the method, and the copy in TCRdb shows in-frame clones only, minus some. The data contain roughly 170,000 clones, 90% to 95% of them singletons. Source: peripheral blood, taken on day 0 of AZD1222 vaccination. These receptors all come from an adult in good health.

The chain recombines TRBV11-2 with TRBJ1-3; D ambiguous. Germline V gives CDR1 SGHAT, CDR2 FQNNGV. CDR3 length: 12 amino acids. Deletions cut 3 bases from V and 4 bases from J, with 4 bases between. The CDR3 bases are TGTGCCAGCAGCTTCGGGGGAAACACCATATATTTT. It specifies CASSFGGNTIYF.

In DNA, the CDR3 is TGTGCCACCAGCAGGGCGTCGGGGTGGGATCAGCCCCAGCATTTT. This sequence encodes CATSRASGWDQPQHF. The chain has TRBV15 and TRBJ1-5; unclear D gene. This CDR3 has 15 residues. Germline CDR1 reads LNHNV; CDR2 reads YYDKDF (reference sequence). The V end lost 3 bases, the J end lost 5 bases, and 14 bases lay between the germline ends.

This rearrangement joins TRBV5-1 to TRBJ1-3; D perhaps matches TRBD1 (5 bases). Germline CDR1 is SGHRS and CDR2 is YFSETQ. V gave up 3 bases and J gave up 0 bases, with 10 bases separating them. This CDR3 has 15 residues. The CDR3 nucleotides read TGCGCCAGCAGCTGGGGCAGGGACTCTGGAAACACCATATATTTT. Translated: CASSWGRDSGNTIYF.

This rearrangement joins TRBV12-3 or TRBV12-4 to TRBJ1-4; D is possibly TRBD1 (5 bases). This CDR3 region has 13 residues. V gave up 6 bases and J gave up 11 bases, with 16 bases separating them. The CDR3 DNA sequence: TGTGCCAGCAGGAGGATTATGACAGACAAACTGTTTTTT. Amino acid sequence: CASRRIMTDKLFF.

This chain links TRBV30 with TRBJ1-6, with D perhaps TRBD1 (5 bases). The CDR3 runs to 14 residues. Germline lookup yields CDR1 GTSNPN and CDR2 SVGIG (reference sequence). Trimming cost V 0 bases and J 7 bases, with 10 bases left between them. CDR3 DNA sequence: TGTGCCTGGAGTGTGGGGACGGGAAATTCACCCCTCCACTTT. This translates into CAWSVGTGNSPLHF.

CDR3: CASSLDLRGSGNTIYF. The DNA of the CDR3 is TGTGCCAGCAGCTTGGATCTTCGGGGATCCGGAAACACCATATATTTT. The chain carries TRBV5-8 and TRBJ1-3; D gene ambiguous. The germline V gene encodes CDR1 SGHTS and CDR2 YDEGEE. Trimming left V 0 bases short and J 4 bases short, with 14 bases between. This CDR3 comprises 16 residues.

This clone came up once. The gene calls are TRBV21-1 and TRBJ1-6. TRBV21-1 is annotated as a pseudogene. The CDR3 has 18 residues. The CDR3 sequence is CASSQTQGRDTRNSPLHF. CDR3 bases: TGTGCCAGCAGCCAAACCCAAGGGCGGGACACTAGAAATTCACCCCTCCACTTT.

V gene TRBV7-8 combines with J gene TRBJ1-5; 12 nucleotides align to TRBD1. From germline, CDR1 is SGHVS and CDR2 FQNEAQ. Germline trimming cut 7 bases from V and 5 bases from J; bases unmatched to any gene: 9. This CDR3 region has 16 residues. The CDR3 spells CASNYGGDRGHQPQHF. CDR3 nucleotide sequence: TGTGCCAGCAACTACGGGGGGGACAGGGGGCATCAGCCCCAGCATTTT.

This chain joins TRBV7-9 and TRBJ1-5; no clear D gene. CDR1 is SEHNR and CDR2 is FQNEAQ in the germline V gene (reference sequence). This CDR3 region has 13 residues. The V end lost 5 bases, the J end lost 2 bases, and 7 bases lay between the germline ends. The CDR3 nucleotides read TGTGCCAGCAGCGCGGACGGCAATCAGCCCCAGCATTTT. It specifies CASSADGNQPQHF.

The chain recombines TRBV7-2 with TRBJ1-6; D remains ambiguous. The germline V gene encodes CDR1 SGHTA and CDR2 FQGNSA. V was trimmed by 5 bases and J by 9 bases, leaving 11 bases between them. This CDR3 has 13 amino acids. In nucleotides, the CDR3 is TGTGCCAGCAGCCAAGCTGGCCGTTCACCCCTCCACTTT. Its translation is CASSQAGRSPLHF.

Ten or more counts support this clone. This sequence joins TRBV7-9 and TRBJ1-1, with D maybe TRBD1 (5 bases). Germline lookup yields CDR1 SEHNR and CDR2 FQNEAQ (reference sequence). V lost 5 bases, J lost 3 bases, and 16 bases lay in between. The CDR3 has 15 residues. This chain's CDR3 is CASSQGPGRDTEAFF. The CDR3 coding sequence is TGTGCCAGCAGCCAAGGGCCGGGCAGGGACACTGAAGCTTTCTTT. The variable domain in full, completed from reference TRBV7-9 and TRBJ1-1, reads DTGVSQNPRHKITKRGQNVTFRCDPISEHNRLYWYRQTLGQGPEFLTYFQNEAQLEKSRLLSDRFSAERPKGSFSTLEIQRTEQGDSAMYLCASSQGPGRDTEAFFGQGTRLTVV.

The CDR3 DNA follows: TGTGCCAGCAGTTCCCCCCGGCAGAGTAACTATGGCTACACCTTC. Translation gives CASSSPRQSNYGYTF. V gene TRBV28 combines with J gene TRBJ1-2; D is ambiguous. The germline V gene has CDR1 MDHEN and CDR2 SYDVKM. Between the trimmed V and J ends, which lost 4 bases and 1 base, there was a span of 13 bases. CDR3 size: 15 residues.